One and the same sample provided the 3 T cell receptor beta chains below, sequenced in a study of Graves' ophthalmopathy and Graves' hyperthyroidism. The authors amplified TCR beta CDR3 regions from RNA transcripts. Amplification began with first-round RT-PCR using HTBI primers, then second-round multiplex PCR was performed. MiXCR, run by TCRdb on the multiplex PCR reads, gives a single entry per CDR3 protein. The top ten clones hold approximately 43% of a sample with almost 750,000 distinct CDR3 sequences, 35% to 50% of them seen once. The sample comprised peripheral blood. These receptors all come from an adult man with Graves' ophthalmopathy.

This clonotype showed up just once. A much larger clone differs from this one at a single base, so this may be a read error. It is likely a read error, because the conserved phenylalanine at the end of the CDR3 is missing. This CDR3 is CSAVGVSYGYTL. CDR3 coding DNA: TGCAGTGCCGTAGGGGTCAGCTATGGCTACACCCTC. The gene calls are TRBV20-1 and TRBJ1-2; tentatively, D is TRBD1 (5 bases). Trimming cost V 6 bases and J 4 bases, with 12 bases left between them. The germline gives CDR1 DFQATT, CDR2 SNEGSKA (reference sequence). The CDR3 covers 12 residues.

There are a few counts of this clonotype. CDR3 amino acids: CASSLNRFSDGYTF. In DNA form, the CDR3 reads TGTGCCAGCAGCTTGAACAGGTTCTCAGACGGCTACACCTTC. V usage is TRBV5-6 and J usage is TRBJ1-2; TRBD1 might be the D (5 bases). CDR1 and CDR2 from the germline V gene are SGHDT and YYEEEE. This CDR3 spans 14 amino acids. V was pared by 1 base and J by 8 bases, with 15 bases between.

The rearrangement joins TRBV29-1 to TRBJ2-5; 7 bases align to TRBD1. V gave up 8 bases and J gave up 7 bases; unmatched junction bases: 13. Germline values: CDR1 SQVTM, CDR2 ANQGSEA. The CDR3 spans 13 residues. CDR3 residues: CSTRGTAIGTQYF. The CDR3 DNA reads as TGCAGCACCAGAGGGACAGCGATCGGGACCCAGTACTTC.